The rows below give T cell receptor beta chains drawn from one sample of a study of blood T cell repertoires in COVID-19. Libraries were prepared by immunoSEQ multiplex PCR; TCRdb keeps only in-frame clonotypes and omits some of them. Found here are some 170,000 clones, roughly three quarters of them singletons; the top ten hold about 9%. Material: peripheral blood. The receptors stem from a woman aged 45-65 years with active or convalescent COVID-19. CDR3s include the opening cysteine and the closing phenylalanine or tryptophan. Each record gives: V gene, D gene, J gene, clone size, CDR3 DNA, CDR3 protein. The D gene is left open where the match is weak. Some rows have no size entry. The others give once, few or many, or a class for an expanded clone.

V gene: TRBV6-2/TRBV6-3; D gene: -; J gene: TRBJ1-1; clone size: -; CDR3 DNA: TGTGCCAGCAGTTACTCGAGGGTAACCGGGGACACTGAAGCTTTCTTT; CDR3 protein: CASSYSRVTGDTEAFF
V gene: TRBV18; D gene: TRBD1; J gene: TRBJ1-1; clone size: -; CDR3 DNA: TGTGCCAGCTCACCCGGTTACGACAGGGGGGAAGCTTTCTTT; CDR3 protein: CASSPGYDRGEAFF
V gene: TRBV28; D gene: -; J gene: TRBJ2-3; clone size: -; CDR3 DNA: TGTGCCAGCAGTTTCTCCAGGGGGGCAGATACGCAGTATTTT; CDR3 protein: CASSFSRGADTQYF
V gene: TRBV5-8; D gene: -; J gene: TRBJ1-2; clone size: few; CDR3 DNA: TGTGCCAGCAGATTGACAGGTGGCTACACCTTC; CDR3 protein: CASRLTGGYTF
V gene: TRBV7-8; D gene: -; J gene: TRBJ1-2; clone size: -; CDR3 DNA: TGTGCCAGCAGCTTAGCGGGGAGGGAGAACTATGGCTACACCTTC; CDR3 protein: CASSLAGRENYGYTF
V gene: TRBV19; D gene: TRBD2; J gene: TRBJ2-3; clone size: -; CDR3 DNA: TGTGCCAGTAGCCGGACTAGCGGGAGGGGCACAGATACGCAGTATTTT; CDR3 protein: CASSRTSGRGTDTQYF
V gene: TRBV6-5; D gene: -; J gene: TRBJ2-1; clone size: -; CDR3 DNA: TGTGCCAGCAGTTCAGGGGTATCTGGCAATGAGCAGTTCTTC; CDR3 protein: CASSSGVSGNEQFF
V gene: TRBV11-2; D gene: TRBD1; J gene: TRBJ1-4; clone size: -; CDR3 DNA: TGTGCCAGCAGCTTCCCGCTCAAGGACAGGGGAACTGAAAAACTGTTTTTT; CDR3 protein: CASSFPLKDRGTEKLFF
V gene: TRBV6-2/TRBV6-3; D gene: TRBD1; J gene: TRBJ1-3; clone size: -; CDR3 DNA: TGTGCCAGCAGCCTGACAGGGTCTGGAAACACCATATATTTT; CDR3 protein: CASSLTGSGNTIYF
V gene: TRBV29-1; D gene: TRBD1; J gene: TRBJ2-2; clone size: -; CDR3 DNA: TGCAGCTTTACCGGGACAGTTAACACCGGGGAGCTGTTTTTT; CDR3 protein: CSFTGTVNTGELFF
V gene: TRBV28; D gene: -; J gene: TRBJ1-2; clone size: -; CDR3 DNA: TGTGCCAGCAGTTCCCTACCGGCACAGACTAACTATGGCTACACCTTC; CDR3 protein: CASSSLPAQTNYGYTF
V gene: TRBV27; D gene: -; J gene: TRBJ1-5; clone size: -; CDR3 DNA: TGTGCCAGCAGTTTATCGACCCAGGGGCATCAGCCCCAGCATTTT; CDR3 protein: CASSLSTQGHQPQHF
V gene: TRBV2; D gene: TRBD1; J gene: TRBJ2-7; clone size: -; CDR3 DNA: TGTGCCAGTTCCTGGGGGACAGCGATACTCTCCTACGAGCAGTACTTC; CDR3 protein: CASSWGTAILSYEQYF
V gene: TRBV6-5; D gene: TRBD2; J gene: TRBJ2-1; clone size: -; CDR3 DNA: TGTGCCAGCAGAATAGCGGGACCATACAATGAGCAGTTCTTC; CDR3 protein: CASRIAGPYNEQFF
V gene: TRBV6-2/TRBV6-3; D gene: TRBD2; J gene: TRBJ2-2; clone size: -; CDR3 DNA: TGTGCCAGCAGTCCACTGGGACTAGCGGGAGGGTCCGGGGAGCTGTTTTTT; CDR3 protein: CASSPLGLAGGSGELFF
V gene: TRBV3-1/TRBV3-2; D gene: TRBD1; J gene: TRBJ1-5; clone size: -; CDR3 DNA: TGTGCCAGCAGCCAAGATCACTTCCTAGACAGGGGTGATCAGCCCCAGCATTTT; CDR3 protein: CASSQDHFLDRGDQPQHF
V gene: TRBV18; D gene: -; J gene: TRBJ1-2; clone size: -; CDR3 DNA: TGTGCCAGCTCACCAGCGGGGGCCTCTAACTATGGCTACACCTTC; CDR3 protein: CASSPAGASNYGYTF
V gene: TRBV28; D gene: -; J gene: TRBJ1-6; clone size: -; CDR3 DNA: TGTGCCAGCAGTTTTCCCCCGGGGGGATCCTATAATTCACCCCTCCACTTT; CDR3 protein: CASSFPPGGSYNSPLHF
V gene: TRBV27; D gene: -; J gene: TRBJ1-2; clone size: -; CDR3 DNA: TGTGCCAGCAGTTTCAACAGGGAGTTCTATGGCTACACCTTC; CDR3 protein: CASSFNREFYGYTF
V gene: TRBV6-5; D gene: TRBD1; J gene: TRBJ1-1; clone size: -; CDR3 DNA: TGTGCCAGCAGTTACCGTTCCGGGACAGGACTTTGGGCTTTCTTT; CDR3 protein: CASSYRSGTGLWAFF
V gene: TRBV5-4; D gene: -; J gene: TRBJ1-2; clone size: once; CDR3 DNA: TGTGCCAGCAGCCCGGTCCCCCCCGACAGAATTGGCTATGGCTACACCTTC; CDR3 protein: CASSPVPPDRIGYGYTF
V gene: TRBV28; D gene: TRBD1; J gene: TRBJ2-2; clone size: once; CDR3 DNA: TGTGCCAGCAGTTTTTTGGGACAGACCTACACCGGGGAGCTGTTTTTT; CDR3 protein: CASSFLGQTYTGELFF
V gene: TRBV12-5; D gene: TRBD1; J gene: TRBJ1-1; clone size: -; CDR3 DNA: TGTGCTAGTGGTTCGCGGACAGGGGGCACTGAAGCTTTCTTT; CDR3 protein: CASGSRTGGTEAFF
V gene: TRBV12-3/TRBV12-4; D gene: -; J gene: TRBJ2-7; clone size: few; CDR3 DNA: TGTGCCAGCAGTTCCAATCCTAACTACGAGCAGTACTTC; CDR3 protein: CASSSNPNYEQYF
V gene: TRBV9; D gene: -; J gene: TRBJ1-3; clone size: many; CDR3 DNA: TGTGCCAGCAGCGCCGACATCTCGTACTCTGGAAACACCATATATTTT; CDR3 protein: CASSADISYSGNTIYF
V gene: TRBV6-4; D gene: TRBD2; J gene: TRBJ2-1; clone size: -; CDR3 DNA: TGTGCCAGCGGCCCGGGACTAGTTCCGTACAATGAGCAGTTCTTC; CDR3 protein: CASGPGLVPYNEQFF
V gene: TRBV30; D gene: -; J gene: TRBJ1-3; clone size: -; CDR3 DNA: TGTGCCTGTTTGTGGGGGCCGACGGGAGGAAACACCATATATTTT; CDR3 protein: CACLWGPTGGNTIYF
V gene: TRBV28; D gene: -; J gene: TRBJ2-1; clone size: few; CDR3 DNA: TGTGCCAGCAGTCAAGAGTACAATGAGCAGTTCTTC; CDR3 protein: CASSQEYNEQFF
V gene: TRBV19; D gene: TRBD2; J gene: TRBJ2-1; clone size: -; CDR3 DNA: TGTGCCAGCAAGCGGGGAGGGTCCTACAATGAGCAGTTCTTC; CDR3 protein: CASKRGGSYNEQFF
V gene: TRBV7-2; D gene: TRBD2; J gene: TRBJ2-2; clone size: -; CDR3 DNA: TGTGCCAGCAGATCTGGGCGGGAGAATAGCGGGGAGCTGTTTTTT; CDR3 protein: CASRSGRENSGELFF
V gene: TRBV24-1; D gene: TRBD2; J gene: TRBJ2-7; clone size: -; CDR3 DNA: TGTGCCACCAGTGATTCGGGAGGGACCTACGAGCAGTACTTC; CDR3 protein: CATSDSGGTYEQYF
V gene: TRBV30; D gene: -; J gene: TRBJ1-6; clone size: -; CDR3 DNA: TGTGCCTGGACAGGGGATTGGGGGTCACCCCTCCACTTT; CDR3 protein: CAWTGDWGSPLHF
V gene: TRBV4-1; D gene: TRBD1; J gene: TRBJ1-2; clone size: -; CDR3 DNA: TGCGCCAGCAGCCATGGGACAGGGGGCTTGGATGGCTACACCTTC; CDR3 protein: CASSHGTGGLDGYTF
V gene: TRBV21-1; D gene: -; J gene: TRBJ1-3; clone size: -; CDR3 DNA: TGTGCCAGCAGCAAAGTTAAGCCGTGTCTACTCTCTGGAAACACCATATATTTT; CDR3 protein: CASSKVKPCLLSGNTIYF